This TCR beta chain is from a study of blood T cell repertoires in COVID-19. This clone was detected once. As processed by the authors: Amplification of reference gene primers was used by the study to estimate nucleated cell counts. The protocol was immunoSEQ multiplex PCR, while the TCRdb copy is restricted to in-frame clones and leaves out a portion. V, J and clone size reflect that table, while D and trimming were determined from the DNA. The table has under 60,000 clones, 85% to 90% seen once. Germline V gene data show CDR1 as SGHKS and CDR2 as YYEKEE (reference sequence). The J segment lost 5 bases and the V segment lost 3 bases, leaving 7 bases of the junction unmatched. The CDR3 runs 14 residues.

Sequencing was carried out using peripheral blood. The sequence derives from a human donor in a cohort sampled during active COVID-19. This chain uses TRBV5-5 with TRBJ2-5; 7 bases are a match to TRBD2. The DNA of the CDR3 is TGTGCCAGCAGCTCTCAGCGGGGCGGGGAGACCCAGTACTTC. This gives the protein CASSSQRGGETQYF.